This T cell receptor beta chain emerged from a study of T-cell memory formation after mild COVID-19. Findings and limits, study-wide: The study detected some responding clones in pre-infection memory, suggesting cross-reactive memory joined.

TCRdb called the 5' RACE reads again in MiXCR, with one record for every CDR3 protein. The sample yields under 700,000 distinct CDR3 sequences, roughly 20% seen once. Germline CDR1 and CDR2: MNHEY and SVGAGI. Trimming removed 5 bases from V and 7 bases from J, with 24 bases in between. The CDR3 has 17 residues. This clonotype has only a few counts. Its antigen is not identified. The TCR comes from an adult woman who had mild COVID-19 (a few samples of this study predate the infection). Cell type and time point are not known. The sequencing input was PBMCs or a T cell subset sorted from them (not recorded which). V usage is TRBV6-5 and J usage is TRBJ2-1, with D possibly matching TRBD2 (5 bases). The CDR3 sequence is CASSPSFGELFSNEQFF. CDR3 nucleotide sequence: TGTGCCAGCAGTCCCTCCTTCGGGGAGCTTTTTTCGAATGAGCAGTTCTTC.